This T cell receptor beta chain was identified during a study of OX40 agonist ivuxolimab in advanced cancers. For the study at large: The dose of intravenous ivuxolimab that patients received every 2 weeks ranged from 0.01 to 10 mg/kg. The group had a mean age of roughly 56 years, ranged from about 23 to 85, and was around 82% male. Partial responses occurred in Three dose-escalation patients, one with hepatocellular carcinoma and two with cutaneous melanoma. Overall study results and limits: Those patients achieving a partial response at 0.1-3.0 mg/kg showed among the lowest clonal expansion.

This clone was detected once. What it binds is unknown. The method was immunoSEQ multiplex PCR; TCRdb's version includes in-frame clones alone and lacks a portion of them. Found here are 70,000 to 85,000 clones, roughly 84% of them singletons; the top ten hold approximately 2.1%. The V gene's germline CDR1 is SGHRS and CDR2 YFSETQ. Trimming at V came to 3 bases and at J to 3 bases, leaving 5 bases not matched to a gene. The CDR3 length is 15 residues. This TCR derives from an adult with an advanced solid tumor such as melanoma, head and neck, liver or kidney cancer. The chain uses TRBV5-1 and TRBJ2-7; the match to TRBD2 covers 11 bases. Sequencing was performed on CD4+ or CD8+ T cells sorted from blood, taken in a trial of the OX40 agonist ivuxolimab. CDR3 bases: TGCGCCAGCAGCTCGATGACTAGCGGGGACTACGAGCAGTACTTC. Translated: CASSSMTSGDYEQYF.